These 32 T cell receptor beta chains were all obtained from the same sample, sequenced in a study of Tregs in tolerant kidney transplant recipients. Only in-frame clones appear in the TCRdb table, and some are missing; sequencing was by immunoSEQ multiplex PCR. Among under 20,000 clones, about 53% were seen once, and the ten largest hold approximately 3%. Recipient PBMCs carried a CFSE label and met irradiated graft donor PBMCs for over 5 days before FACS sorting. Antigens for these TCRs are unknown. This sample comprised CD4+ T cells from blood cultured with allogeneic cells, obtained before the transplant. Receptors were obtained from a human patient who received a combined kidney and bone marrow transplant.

The CDR3, as DNA: TGTGCTAGTGGTTTGGTACTAGGACAGGGGAAAAATCCTAACACTGAAGCTTTCTTT. It translates to CASGLVLGQGKNPNTEAFF. The gene calls are TRBV12-5 and TRBJ1-1; 9 bases are a match to TRBD1. Germline V gene lookup returns CDR1 LGHNT and CDR2 FRNRAP. V was pared by 0 bases and J by 2 bases, with 13 bases of the junction left unmatched. The CDR3 extends over 19 amino acids.

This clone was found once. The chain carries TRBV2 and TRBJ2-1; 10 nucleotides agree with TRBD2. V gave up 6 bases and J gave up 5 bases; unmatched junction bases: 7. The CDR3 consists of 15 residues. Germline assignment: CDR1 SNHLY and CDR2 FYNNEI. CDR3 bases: TGTGCCAGCAGGGGCGGACTAGCGGTTGACAATGAGCAGTTCTTC. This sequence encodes CASRGGLAVDNEQFF. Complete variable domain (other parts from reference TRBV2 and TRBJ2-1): EPEVTQTPSHQVTQMGQEVILRCVPISNHLYFYWYRQILGQKVEFLVSFYNNEISEKSEIFDDQFSVERPDGSNFTLKIRSTKLEDSAMYFCASRGGLAVDNEQFFGPGTRLTVL.

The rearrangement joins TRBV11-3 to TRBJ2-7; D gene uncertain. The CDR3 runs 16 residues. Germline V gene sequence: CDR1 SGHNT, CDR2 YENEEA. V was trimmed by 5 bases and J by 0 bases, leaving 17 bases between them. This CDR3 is CASSPWLGSSSYEQYF. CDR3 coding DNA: TGTGCCAGCAGCCCATGGCTGGGCAGCAGCTCCTACGAGCAGTACTTC.

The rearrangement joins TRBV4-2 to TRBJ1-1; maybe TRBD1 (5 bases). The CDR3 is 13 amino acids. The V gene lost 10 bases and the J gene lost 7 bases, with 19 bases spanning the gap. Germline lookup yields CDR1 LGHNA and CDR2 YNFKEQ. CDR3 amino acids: CANHIQGFGEAFF. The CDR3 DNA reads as TGTGCCAACCACATTCAGGGTTTCGGTGAAGCTTTCTTT.

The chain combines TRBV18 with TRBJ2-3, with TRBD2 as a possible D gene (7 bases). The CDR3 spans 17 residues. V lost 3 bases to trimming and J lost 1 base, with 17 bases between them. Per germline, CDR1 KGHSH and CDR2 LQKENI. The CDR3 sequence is CASSPPVGGEGTDTQYF. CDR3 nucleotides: TGTGCCAGCTCACCGCCCGTAGGGGGGGAAGGCACAGATACGCAGTATTTT.

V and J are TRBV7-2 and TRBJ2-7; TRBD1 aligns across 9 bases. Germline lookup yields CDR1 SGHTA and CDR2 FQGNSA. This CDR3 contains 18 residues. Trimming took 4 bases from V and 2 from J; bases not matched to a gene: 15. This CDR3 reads CASSSLRGQGSPPYEQYF. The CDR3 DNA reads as TGTGCCAGCAGCTCCCTACGAGGACAGGGGTCCCCCCCCTACGAGCAGTACTTC.

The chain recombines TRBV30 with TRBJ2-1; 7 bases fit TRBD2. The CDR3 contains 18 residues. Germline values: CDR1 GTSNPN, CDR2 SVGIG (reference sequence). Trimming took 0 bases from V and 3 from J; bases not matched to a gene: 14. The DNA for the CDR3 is TGTGCCTGGAGTGTATTCCACGGGGCCCGGACTAGCTACAATGAGCAGTTCTTC. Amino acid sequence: CAWSVFHGARTSYNEQFF.

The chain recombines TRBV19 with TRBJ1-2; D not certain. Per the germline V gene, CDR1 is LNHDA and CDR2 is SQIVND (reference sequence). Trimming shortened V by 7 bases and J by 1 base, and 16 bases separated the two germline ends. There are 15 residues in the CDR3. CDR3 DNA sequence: TGTGCCAGTAAGTGGCGGGGAAACAATAACTATGGCTACACCTTC. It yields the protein CASKWRGNNNYGYTF.

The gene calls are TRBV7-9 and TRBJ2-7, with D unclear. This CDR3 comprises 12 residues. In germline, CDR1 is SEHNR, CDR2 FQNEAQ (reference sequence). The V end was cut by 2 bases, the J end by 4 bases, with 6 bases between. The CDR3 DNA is TGTGCCAGCAGCTTAAGAGGATACGAGCAGTACTTC. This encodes CASSLRGYEQYF.

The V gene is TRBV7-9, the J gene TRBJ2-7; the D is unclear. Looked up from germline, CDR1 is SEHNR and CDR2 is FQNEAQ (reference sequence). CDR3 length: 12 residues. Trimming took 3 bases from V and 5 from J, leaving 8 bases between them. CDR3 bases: TGTGCCAGCAGCTTGCGGAGAGACGAGCAGTACTTC. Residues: CASSLRRDEQYF.

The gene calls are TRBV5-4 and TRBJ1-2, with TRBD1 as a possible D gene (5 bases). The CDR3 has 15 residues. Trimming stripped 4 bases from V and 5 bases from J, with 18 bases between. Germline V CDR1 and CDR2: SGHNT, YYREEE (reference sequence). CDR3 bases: TGTGCCAGCAGCCCGTCAGGGAGGAACGGGTATGGCTACACCTTC. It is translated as CASSPSGRNGYGYTF.

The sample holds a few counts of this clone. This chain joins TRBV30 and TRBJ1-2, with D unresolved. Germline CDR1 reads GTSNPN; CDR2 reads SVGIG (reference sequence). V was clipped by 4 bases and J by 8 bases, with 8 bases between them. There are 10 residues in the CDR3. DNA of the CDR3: TGTGCCTGGAACAGAGACGGCTACACCTTC. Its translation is CAWNRDGYTF.

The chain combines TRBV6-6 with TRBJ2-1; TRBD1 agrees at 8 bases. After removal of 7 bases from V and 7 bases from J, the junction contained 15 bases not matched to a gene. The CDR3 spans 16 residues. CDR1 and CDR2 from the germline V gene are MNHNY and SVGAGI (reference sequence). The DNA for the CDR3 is TGTGCCAGCATCCACTCCGGGACAGGATTAGGTAATGAGCAGTTCTTC. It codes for CASIHSGTGLGNEQFF.

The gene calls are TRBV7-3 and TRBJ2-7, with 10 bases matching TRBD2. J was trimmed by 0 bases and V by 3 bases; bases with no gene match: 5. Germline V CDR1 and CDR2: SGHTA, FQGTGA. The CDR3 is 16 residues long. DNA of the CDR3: TGTGCCAGCAGCTTCCTTCCTAGCGGGAGCTCCTACGAGCAGTACTTC. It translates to CASSFLPSGSSYEQYF.

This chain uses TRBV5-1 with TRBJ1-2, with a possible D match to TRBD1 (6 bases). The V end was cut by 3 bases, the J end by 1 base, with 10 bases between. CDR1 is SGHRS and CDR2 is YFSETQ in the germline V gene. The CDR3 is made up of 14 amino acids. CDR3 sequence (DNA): TGCGCCAGCAGCTCCGGACAGCTTAACTATGGCTACACCTTC. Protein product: CASSSGQLNYGYTF.

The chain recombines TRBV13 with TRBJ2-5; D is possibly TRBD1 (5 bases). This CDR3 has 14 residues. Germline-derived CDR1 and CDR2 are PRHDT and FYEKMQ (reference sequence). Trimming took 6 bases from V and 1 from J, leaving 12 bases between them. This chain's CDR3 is CASRLTGIQETQYF. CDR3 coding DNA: TGTGCCAGCAGACTTACAGGAATCCAAGAGACCCAGTACTTC.

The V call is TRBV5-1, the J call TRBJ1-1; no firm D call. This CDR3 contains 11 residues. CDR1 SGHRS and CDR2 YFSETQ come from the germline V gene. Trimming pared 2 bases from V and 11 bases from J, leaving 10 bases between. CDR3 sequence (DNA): TGCGCCAGCAGCTTAGACGGGTCCGCTTTCTTT. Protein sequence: CASSLDGSAFF.

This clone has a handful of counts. The CDR3 protein is CASSPRGGATFF. CDR3 DNA: TGTGCCAGCAGCCCAAGAGGAGGCGCCACCTTCTTT. V usage is TRBV7-9 and J usage is TRBJ1-1; no clear D gene. The CDR3 totals 12 residues. The germline V and J ends were trimmed by 5 bases and 14 bases, with 18 bases remaining between them. In germline, CDR1 is SEHNR, CDR2 FQNEAQ (reference sequence).

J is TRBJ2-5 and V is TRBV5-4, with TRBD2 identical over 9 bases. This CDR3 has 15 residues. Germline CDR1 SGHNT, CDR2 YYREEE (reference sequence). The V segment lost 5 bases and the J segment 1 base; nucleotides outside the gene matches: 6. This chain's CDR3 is CASSWGGGAQETQYF. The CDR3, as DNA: TGTGCCAGCAGTTGGGGCGGGGGGGCCCAAGAGACCCAGTACTTC.

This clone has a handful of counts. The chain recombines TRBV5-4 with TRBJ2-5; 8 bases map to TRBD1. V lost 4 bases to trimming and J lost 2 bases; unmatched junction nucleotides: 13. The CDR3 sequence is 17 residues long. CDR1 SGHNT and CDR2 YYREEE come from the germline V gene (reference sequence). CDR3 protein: CASSPRTRDRTQETQYF. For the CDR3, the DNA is TGTGCCAGCAGCCCAAGGACCCGGGACAGGACACAAGAGACCCAGTACTTC.

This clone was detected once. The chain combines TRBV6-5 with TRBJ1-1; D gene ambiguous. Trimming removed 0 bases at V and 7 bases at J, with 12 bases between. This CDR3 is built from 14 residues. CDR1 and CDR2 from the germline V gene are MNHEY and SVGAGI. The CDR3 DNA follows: TGTGCCAGCAGTTACTCAATTTACAGTAGTGAAGCTTTCTTT. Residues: CASSYSIYSSEAFF.

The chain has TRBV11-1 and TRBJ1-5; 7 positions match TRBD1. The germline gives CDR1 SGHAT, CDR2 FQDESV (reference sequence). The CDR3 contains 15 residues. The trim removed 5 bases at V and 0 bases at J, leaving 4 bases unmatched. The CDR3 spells CASSPGGYSNQPQHF. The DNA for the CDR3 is TGTGCCAGCAGCCCAGGGGGGTATAGCAATCAGCCCCAGCATTTT.

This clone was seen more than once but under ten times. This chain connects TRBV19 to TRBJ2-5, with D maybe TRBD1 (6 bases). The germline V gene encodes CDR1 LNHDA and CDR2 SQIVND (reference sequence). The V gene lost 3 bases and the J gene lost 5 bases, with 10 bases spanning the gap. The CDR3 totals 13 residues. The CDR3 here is CASSIGGRETQYF. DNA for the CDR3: TGTGCCAGTAGTATTGGGGGCCGGGAGACCCAGTACTTC.

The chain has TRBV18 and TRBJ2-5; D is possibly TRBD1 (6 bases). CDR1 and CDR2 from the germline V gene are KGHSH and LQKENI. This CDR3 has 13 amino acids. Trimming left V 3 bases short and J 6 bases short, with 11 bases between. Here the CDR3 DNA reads TGTGCCAGCTCACCTCCAGGGGAAAAGACCCAGTACTTC. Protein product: CASSPPGEKTQYF.

Here the CDR3 reads CASSLPGVLNGELFF. CDR3 coding DNA: TGTGCCAGCTCACTCCCCGGGGTACTGAACGGGGAGCTGTTTTTT. The V call is TRBV18, the J call TRBJ2-2; D perhaps matches TRBD2 (5 bases). In germline, CDR1 is KGHSH, CDR2 LQKENI. CDR3 length equals 15 residues. Trimming pared 4 bases from V and 7 bases from J, leaving 16 bases between.

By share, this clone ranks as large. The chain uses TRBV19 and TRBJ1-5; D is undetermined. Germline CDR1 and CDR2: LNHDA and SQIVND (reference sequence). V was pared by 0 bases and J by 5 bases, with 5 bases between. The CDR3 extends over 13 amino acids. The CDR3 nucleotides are TGTGCCAGTAGTATAGATCCTGATCAGCCCCAGCATTTT. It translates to CASSIDPDQPQHF.

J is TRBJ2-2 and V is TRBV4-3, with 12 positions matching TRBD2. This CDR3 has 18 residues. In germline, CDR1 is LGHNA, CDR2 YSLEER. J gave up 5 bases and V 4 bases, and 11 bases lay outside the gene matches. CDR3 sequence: CASSPGLAGGPVTGELFF. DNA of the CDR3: TGCGCCAGCAGCCCTGGTCTAGCGGGAGGGCCTGTTACCGGGGAGCTGTTTTTT.

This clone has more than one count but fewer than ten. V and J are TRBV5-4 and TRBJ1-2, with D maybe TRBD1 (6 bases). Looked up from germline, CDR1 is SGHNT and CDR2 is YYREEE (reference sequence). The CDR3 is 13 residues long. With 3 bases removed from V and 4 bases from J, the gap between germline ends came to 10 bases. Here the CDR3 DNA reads TGTGCCAGCAGCTCCGGACAGTCCTATGGCTACACCTTC. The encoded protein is CASSSGQSYGYTF.

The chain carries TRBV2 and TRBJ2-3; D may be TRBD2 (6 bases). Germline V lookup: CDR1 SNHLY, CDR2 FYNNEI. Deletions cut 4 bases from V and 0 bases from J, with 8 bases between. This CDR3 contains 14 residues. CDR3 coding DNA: TGTGCCAGCAGTGGGGACTTGAGCACAGATACGCAGTATTTT. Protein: CASSGDLSTDTQYF. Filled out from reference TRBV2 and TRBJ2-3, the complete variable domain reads EPEVTQTPSHQVTQMGQEVILRCVPISNHLYFYWYRQILGQKVEFLVSFYNNEISEKSEIFDDQFSVERPDGSNFTLKIRSTKLEDSAMYFCASSGDLSTDTQYFGPGTRLTVL.

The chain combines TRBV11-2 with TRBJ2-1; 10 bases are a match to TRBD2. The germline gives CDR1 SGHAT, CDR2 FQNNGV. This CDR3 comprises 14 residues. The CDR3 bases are TGTGTCGGCAGCTTACTAGCGGGGTACCATGAGCAGTTCTTC. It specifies CVGSLLAGYHEQFF.

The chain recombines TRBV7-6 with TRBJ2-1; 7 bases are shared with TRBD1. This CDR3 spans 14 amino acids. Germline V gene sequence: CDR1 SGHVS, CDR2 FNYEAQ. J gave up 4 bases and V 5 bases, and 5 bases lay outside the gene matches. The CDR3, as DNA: TGTGCCAGCAGCGACTGGGGACAGTACAATGAGCAGTTCTTC. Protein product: CASSDWGQYNEQFF.

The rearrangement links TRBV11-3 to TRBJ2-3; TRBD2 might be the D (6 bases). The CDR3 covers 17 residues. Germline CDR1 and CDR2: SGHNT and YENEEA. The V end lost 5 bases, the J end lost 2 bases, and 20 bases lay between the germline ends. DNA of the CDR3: TGTGCCAGCAGCCCCTTGGGTAGCGGTGTTTACACAGATACGCAGTATTTT. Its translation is CASSPLGSGVYTDTQYF.